Listed here are 31 T cell receptor beta chains from one sample, sequenced in a study of blood T cell repertoires in COVID-19. TCRdb's copy holds only in-frame clones and misses some; the assay was immunoSEQ multiplex PCR. The data contain 200,000 or so clones, about 80% of them singletons. The sample consisted of PBMCs or T cells enriched from blood (not recorded which). The receptor set was obtained from a woman in her thirties or forties with acute COVID-19.

The chain recombines TRBV10-3 with TRBJ2-2; D remains unclear. Trimming removed 0 bases from V and 2 bases from J, with 10 bases in between. The CDR3 loop spans 16 amino acids. Germline CDR1 is ENHRY and CDR2 is SYGVKD. For the CDR3, the DNA is TGTGCCATCAGTGAGTCGCCTCGCGGAAACACCGGGGAGCTGTTTTTT. Its translation is CAISESPRGNTGELFF.

This chain uses TRBV7-2 with TRBJ2-7; 9 nucleotides agree with TRBD1. The CDR3 extends over 14 amino acids. Germline V gives CDR1 SGHTA, CDR2 FQGNSA. Trimming at V came to 5 bases and at J to 6 bases, leaving 8 bases not matched to a gene. Here the CDR3 reads CASSLGTGTSEQYF. The CDR3 coding sequence is TGTGCCAGCAGCCTCGGGACAGGGACGTCCGAGCAGTACTTC.

The chain carries TRBV14 and TRBJ2-1; TRBD2 aligns across 7 bases. The CDR3 contains 18 residues. The germline V gene encodes CDR1 SGHDN and CDR2 FVKESK. V shed 4 bases, J shed 8 bases, and the junction held 20 bases outside the gene matches. This CDR3 is CASSPRTRASGDLDEQFF. The CDR3 coding sequence is TGTGCCAGCAGCCCCCGTACGAGGGCTAGCGGCGATCTCGATGAGCAGTTCTTC.

This chain uses TRBV5-1 with TRBJ1-1; TRBD1 aligns across 8 bases. V was clipped by 1 base and J by 4 bases; unmatched bases: 3. Germline V CDR1 and CDR2: SGHRS, YFSETQ. The CDR3 length is 14 residues. The CDR3 reads CASSLTGGVTEAFF. In DNA form, the CDR3 reads TGCGCCAGCAGCTTGACAGGGGGAGTCACTGAAGCTTTCTTT. The whole variable domain, filled in from reference TRBV5-1 and TRBJ1-1, reads KAGVTQTPRYLIKTRGQQVTLSCSPISGHRSVSWYQQTPGQGLQFLFEYFSETQRNKGNFPGRFSGRQFSNSRSEMNVSTLELGDSALYLCASSLTGGVTEAFFGQGTRLTVV.

The gene calls are TRBV30 and TRBJ2-4; D is undetermined. This CDR3 has 11 residues. The V end lost 3 bases, the J end lost 7 bases, and 7 bases lay between the germline ends. In germline, CDR1 is GTSNPN, CDR2 SVGIG (reference sequence). CDR3 sequence (DNA): TGTGCCTGGAGCCCCGCGAACATTCAGTACTTC. Amino acids: CAWSPANIQYF.

This clone was seen only once. The rearrangement links TRBV28 to TRBJ1-4, with 8 bases fitting TRBD1. The CDR3 is made up of 21 amino acids. Per the germline V gene, CDR1 is MDHEN and CDR2 is SYDVKM. J was trimmed by 8 bases and V by 3 bases; bases with no gene match: 26. The CDR3 spells CASSLAPGQGGRGRLEEKLFF. For the CDR3, the DNA is TGTGCCAGCAGTTTGGCCCCAGGTCAGGGGGGCAGGGGGCGATTGGAAGAAAAACTGTTTTTT.

V usage is TRBV5-1 and J usage is TRBJ2-7, with 10 positions matching TRBD2. The germline V gene has CDR1 SGHRS and CDR2 YFSETQ. V shed 2 bases, J shed 5 bases, and the junction held 7 bases outside the gene matches. CDR3 length: 15 residues. The CDR3 coding sequence is TGCGCCAGCAGCTTCCTAGCGGGAGTGGTGGACGAGCAGTACTTC. Its translation is CASSFLAGVVDEQYF.

V and J are TRBV12-3 or TRBV12-4 and TRBJ1-2, with D unclear. This CDR3 is built from 12 residues. Trimming stripped 6 bases from V and 6 bases from J, with 11 bases between. CDR3 loop: CASSSRGNGYTF. CDR3 DNA sequence: TGTGCCAGCAGCTCCCGGGGTAATGGCTACACCTTC.

V usage is TRBV5-6 and J usage is TRBJ2-5; weak D call: TRBD1 (5 bases). CDR1 is SGHDT and CDR2 is YYEEEE in the germline V gene. The V and J ends lost 3 bases and 4 bases respectively, with 13 bases between them. The CDR3 runs 14 residues. The CDR3 is CASSSVKGVETQYF. In DNA, the CDR3 is TGTGCCAGCAGCTCCGTAAAAGGGGTAGAGACCCAGTACTTC.

The V and J genes are TRBV30 and TRBJ1-6, with TRBD1 identical over 9 bases. V lost 1 base and J lost 7; bases outside the gene matches: 5. The CDR3 totals 15 residues. Germline lookup yields CDR1 GTSNPN and CDR2 SVGIG (reference sequence). The CDR3 DNA reads TGTGCCTGGAGTGCCGGGACAGGGAACAATTCACCCCTCCACTTT. This translates into CAWSAGTGNNSPLHF.

The rearrangement uses TRBV30 and TRBJ2-7, with D possibly TRBD1 on 6 matching bases. Trimming took off 6 bases at V and 5 bases at J, with 17 bases between the two ends. Germline CDR1 and CDR2: GTSNPN and SVGIG (reference sequence). CDR3 length equals 13 residues. The CDR3 sequence: CACGRKGVHEQYF. For the CDR3, the DNA is TGTGCCTGCGGGCGTAAGGGGGTCCACGAGCAGTACTTC.

This chain links TRBV5-4 with TRBJ2-3; tentatively, D is TRBD1 (6 bases). The CDR3 is 14 amino acids. Germline V lookup: CDR1 SGHNT, CDR2 YYREEE (reference sequence). The ends were cut back, 2 bases at V and 6 bases at J, with 13 bases in the middle. CDR3 bases: TGTGCCAGCAGCTTTGTCAGGGGTCCGGATACGCAGTATTTT. This translates into CASSFVRGPDTQYF.

This clone was recorded a few times. The chain has TRBV7-9 and TRBJ1-1, with D possibly being TRBD1 (6 bases). Per the germline V gene, CDR1 is SEHNR and CDR2 is FQNEAQ (reference sequence). The CDR3 extends over 14 amino acids. V lost 1 base, J lost 7 bases, and 13 bases lay in between. As DNA, the CDR3 is TGTGCCAGCAGCTTAGTGGGGGCGGGCTATGAAGCTTTCTTT. Translated, it gives CASSLVGAGYEAFF. The complete variable domain, with remaining parts taken from reference TRBV7-9 and TRBJ1-1, reads DTGVSQNPRHKITKRGQNVTFRCDPISEHNRLYWYRQTLGQGPEFLTYFQNEAQLEKSRLLSDRFSAERPKGSFSTLEIQRTEQGDSAMYLCASSLVGAGYEAFFGQGTRLTVV.

This sequence joins TRBV27 and TRBJ2-7; possibly TRBD1 for D (6 bases). CDR1 is MNHEY, CDR2 SMNVEV, per germline (reference sequence). Trimming left V 6 bases short and J 4 bases short, with 16 bases between. The CDR3 runs to 14 residues. In DNA form, the CDR3 reads TGTGCCAGCAGCTCCCCGGGACACCAATACGAGCAGTACTTC. Translated, it gives CASSSPGHQYEQYF.

V gene TRBV19 combines with J gene TRBJ1-4; the D is unclear. Germline CDR1 LNHDA, CDR2 SQIVND (reference sequence). The CDR3 is 15 amino acids. Trimming stripped 1 base from V and 10 bases from J, with 16 bases between. The CDR3 is CASSIGGQTLLKLFF. CDR3 nucleotides: TGTGCCAGTAGTATAGGAGGGCAGACCCTCCTAAAACTGTTTTTT.

This clone was seen a handful of times. J is TRBJ2-7 and V is TRBV5-1, with TRBD2 as a possible D gene (6 bases). The germline V gene has CDR1 SGHRS and CDR2 YFSETQ. CDR3 length: 13 amino acids. V was trimmed by 10 bases and J by 2 bases, leaving 16 bases between them. The CDR3 is CAGPGGTTYEQYF. CDR3 in DNA: TGCGCCGGACCCGGGGGAACCACCTACGAGCAGTACTTC. The entire variable domain, with the rest obtained from reference TRBV5-1 and TRBJ2-7, is as follows: KAGVTQTPRYLIKTRGQQVTLSCSPISGHRSVSWYQQTPGQGLQFLFEYFSETQRNKGNFPGRFSGRQFSNSRSEMNVSTLELGDSALYLCAGPGGTTYEQYFGPGTRLTVT.

As DNA, the CDR3 is TGTGCCAGCAGCTCAGCGGGAGGGCCGTACAATGAGCAGTTCTTC. It yields the protein CASSSAGGPYNEQFF. The chain recombines TRBV3-1 (or the pseudogene TRBV3-2) with TRBJ2-1; TRBD2 aligns across 10 bases. Per the germline V gene, CDR1 is LGHDT and CDR2 is YNNKEL (reference sequence). Unmatched junction bases numbered 5, after V lost 5 bases and J lost 4 bases. CDR3 length equals 15 residues.

The rearrangement joins TRBV6-5 to TRBJ1-2, with D unresolved. From germline, CDR1 is MNHEY and CDR2 SVGAGI. Trimming removed 2 bases from V and 3 bases from J, with 10 bases in between. The CDR3 consists of 14 residues. The CDR3 loop is CASSYVPVYYGYTF. The CDR3 DNA reads as TGTGCCAGCAGTTACGTACCGGTCTACTATGGCTACACCTTC.

On this clone: A junction end diverges from the germline sequence, so it may reflect a read error. The chain uses TRBV10-3 and TRBJ2-6; perhaps TRBD1 as D (5 bases). The CDR3 has 15 residues. CDR1 and CDR2 from the germline V gene are ENHRY and SYGVKD. The CDR3 loop is CAISVSGSGANVPTF. The CDR3 DNA reads as TGTGCCATCAGTGTCAGTGGATCTGGGGCCAACGTCCCGACTTTC.

This clone has just one count. The rearrangement links TRBV18 to TRBJ2-6; TRBD1 agrees at 9 bases. The ends lost 5 bases at V and 0 bases at J; junction bases unmatched: 11. CDR3 length: 19 amino acids. Germline assignment: CDR1 KGHSH and CDR2 LQKENI. Here the CDR3 reads CASSGLPGQGLSGANVLTF. The CDR3 nucleotides are TGTGCCAGCTCAGGTTTACCGGGACAGGGACTCTCTGGGGCCAACGTCCTGACTTTC.

The rearrangement links TRBV5-1 to TRBJ2-2, with D perhaps matching TRBD2 (6 bases). Trimming took off 0 bases at V and 4 bases at J, with 10 bases between the two ends. The CDR3 sequence is 15 residues long. Per germline, CDR1 SGHRS and CDR2 YFSETQ. CDR3 in DNA: TGCGCCAGCAGCTTGGATGGAGGGCGCACCGGGGAGCTGTTTTTT. Translated, it gives CASSLDGGRTGELFF.

This chain joins TRBV7-3 and TRBJ2-1; 7 nucleotides line up with TRBD2. Germline CDR1 reads SGHTA; CDR2 reads FQGTGA. J gave up 6 bases and V 5 bases, and 10 bases lay outside the gene matches. This CDR3 has 15 amino acids. The CDR3 here is CASSPFAGGGNEQFF. CDR3 sequence (DNA): TGTGCCAGCAGCCCATTTGCTGGGGGGGGCAATGAGCAGTTCTTC.

V is TRBV5-8 and J is TRBJ2-1; weak D call: TRBD1 (6 bases). CDR3 size: 14 residues. The germline V gene has CDR1 SGHTS and CDR2 YDEGEE. V lost 4 bases and J lost 3, with 11 bases in between. The CDR3: CASSAGTNYNEQFF. DNA for the CDR3: TGTGCCAGCAGCGCCGGGACAAACTACAATGAGCAGTTCTTC.

The chain has TRBV29-1 and TRBJ2-3; a weak D match, TRBD2 (5 bases). The CDR3 extends over 14 amino acids. The V gene's germline CDR1 is SQVTM and CDR2 ANQGSEA. V was trimmed by 6 bases and J by 0 bases, leaving 13 bases between them. The CDR3, as DNA: TGCAGCGTCGCCCTTGGAGGAAGCACAGATACGCAGTATTTT. Its translation is CSVALGGSTDTQYF.

This chain joins TRBV7-9 and TRBJ2-2; D is possibly TRBD1 (5 bases). Germline V gene lookup returns CDR1 SEHNR and CDR2 FQNEAQ (reference sequence). Trimming took 1 base from V and 7 from J, leaving 13 bases between them. There are 15 residues in the CDR3. CDR3 protein: CASSLVTGPGGELFF. The CDR3 coding sequence is TGTGCCAGCAGCTTAGTAACAGGCCCTGGCGGGGAGCTGTTTTTT.

This chain connects TRBV6-4 to TRBJ1-2; the D gene is possibly TRBD1 (6 bases). Trimming took off 5 bases at V and 4 bases at J, with 11 bases between the two ends. Germline CDR1 and CDR2: MRHNA and SNTAGT. This CDR3 has 13 amino acids. The CDR3 here is CASSPGTSYGYTF. CDR3 DNA sequence: TGTGCCAGCAGTCCCGGGACATCCTATGGCTACACCTTC.

This clone was seen once. The V gene is TRBV7-2, the J gene TRBJ2-5; 11 nucleotides line up with TRBD2. J was trimmed by 2 bases and V by 5 bases; bases with no gene match: 10. This CDR3 contains 17 residues. Germline CDR1 reads SGHTA; CDR2 reads FQGNSA. Here the CDR3 DNA reads TGTGCCAGCAGCGGTAGGAGAGGACTAGCGGGTCAAGAGACCCAGTACTTC. This sequence encodes CASSGRRGLAGQETQYF.

This clone was counted only a few times. CDR3 loop: CASNDLGNSPLHF. In nucleotides, the CDR3 is TGTGCCAGTAACGACCTGGGCAATTCACCCCTCCACTTT. The rearrangement links TRBV19 to TRBJ1-6; D is ambiguous. The CDR3 is made up of 13 amino acids. Trimming stripped 7 bases from V and 7 bases from J, with 11 bases between. Germline CDR1 LNHDA, CDR2 SQIVND (reference sequence).

This clone has a handful of counts. The sample holds other DNA sequences that translate to the same CDR3. The genes are TRBV11-2 and TRBJ1-2; the match to TRBD1 covers 9 bases. Germline CDR1 and CDR2: SGHAT and FQNNGV. There are 14 residues in the CDR3. The trim removed 5 bases at V and 4 bases at J, leaving 5 bases unmatched. CDR3 loop: CASSPGQGAYGYTF. Written as DNA, the CDR3 is TGTGCCAGCAGCCCGGGACAGGGAGCCTATGGCTACACCTTC. The complete variable domain, with remaining parts taken from reference TRBV11-2 and TRBJ1-2, reads EAGVAQSPRYKIIEKRQSVAFWCNPISGHATLYWYQQILGQGPKLLIQFQNNGVVDDSQLPKDRFSAERLKGVDSTLKIQPAKLEDSAVYLCASSPGQGAYGYTFGSGTRLTVV.

This rearrangement joins TRBV9 to TRBJ1-3; TRBD1 matches 8 bases. Germline trimming cut 0 bases from V and 1 base from J; bases unmatched to any gene: 6. The germline gives CDR1 SGDLS, CDR2 YYNGEE. This CDR3 comprises 17 residues. DNA of the CDR3: TGTGCCAGCAGCGTAGCTCCAGGGGGCGTATCTGGAAACACCATATATTTT. It yields the protein CASSVAPGGVSGNTIYF.

This CDR3 is CASSTGQNYGYTF. CDR3 nucleotides: TGTGCCAGCAGCACAGGGCAGAACTATGGCTACACCTTC. The chain employs TRBV9 and TRBJ1-2, with D perhaps matching TRBD1 (6 bases). Germline V gene sequence: CDR1 SGDLS, CDR2 YYNGEE. Trimming took 4 bases from V and 2 from J, leaving 9 bases between them. This CDR3 comprises 13 residues.